What follows are 14 T cell receptor beta chains derived from one specimen sequenced in a study of blood T cell repertoires in COVID-19. The repertoire was sequenced with immunoSEQ multiplex PCR; TCRdb's copy has only in-frame clones and lacks some. This table holds 140,000 to 150,000 clones, about 83% found once. Sequencing was carried out using PBMCs or T cells enriched from blood (not recorded which). These receptors were obtained from a woman aged 45-60 years who had been exposed to COVID-19.

The chain recombines TRBV7-8 with TRBJ2-5; 7 bases map to TRBD1. Germline-derived CDR1 and CDR2 are SGHVS and FQNEAQ. The CDR3 is made up of 15 amino acids. The V gene end was trimmed by 5 bases and the J gene end by 0 bases; junction bases not matched to a gene: 6. The CDR3 DNA sequence: TGTGCCAGCAGCCGTATGACAGGGAACCAAGAGACCCAGTACTTC. It yields the protein CASSRMTGNQETQYF.

V gene TRBV10-3 combines with J gene TRBJ1-4; 10 bases are shared with TRBD1. The trim removed 10 bases at V and 2 bases at J, leaving 7 bases unmatched. Germline CDR1 reads ENHRY; CDR2 reads SYGVKD. The CDR3 has 15 residues. The CDR3 loop reads CATRTGGTTNEKLFF. CDR3 in DNA: TGTGCCACGAGGACAGGGGGAACGACTAATGAAAAACTGTTTTTT.

V gene TRBV27 combines with J gene TRBJ2-7; tentatively, D is TRBD2 (6 bases). V lost 3 bases to trimming and J lost 2 bases, with 8 bases between them. Germline CDR1 reads MNHEY; CDR2 reads SMNVEV (reference sequence). The CDR3 sequence is 13 residues long. In DNA form, the CDR3 reads TGTGCCAGCAGTTTGGCGGGAACCTACGAGCAGTACTTC. Residues: CASSLAGTYEQYF.

The chain links TRBV6-5 to TRBJ1-3, with D maybe TRBD1 (5 bases). The CDR3 has 15 residues. CDR1 is MNHEY and CDR2 is SVGAGI in the germline V gene. V lost 8 bases and J 0 bases, leaving 14 bases between the germline ends. The CDR3 protein is CASGNSGISGNTIYF. DNA of the CDR3: TGTGCCAGCGGGAACTCAGGGATCTCTGGAAACACCATATATTTT.

The CDR3 DNA reads TGTGCCAGCAGCAAAGGGACAACTTACGAGCAGTACTTC. Translation gives CASSKGTTYEQYF. This chain links TRBV7-3 with TRBJ2-7, with a possible D match to TRBD1 (6 bases). The germline gives CDR1 SGHTA, CDR2 FQGTGA. Deletions cut 5 bases from V and 4 bases from J, with 12 bases between. The CDR3 sequence is 13 residues long.

J is TRBJ2-7 and V is TRBV7-9; the D gene is possibly TRBD2 (5 bases). CDR1 SEHNR and CDR2 FQNEAQ come from the germline V gene (reference sequence). V was cut by 1 base and J by 7 bases, with 11 bases left in between. The CDR3 consists of 13 residues. CDR3 nucleotides: TGTGCCAGCAGCTTAGGGGCCCCGGGGGAGCAGTACTTC. Protein sequence: CASSLGAPGEQYF. Full variable domain (rest looked up from reference TRBV7-9 and TRBJ2-7): DTGVSQNPRHKITKRGQNVTFRCDPISEHNRLYWYRQTLGQGPEFLTYFQNEAQLEKSRLLSDRFSAERPKGSFSTLEIQRTEQGDSAMYLCASSLGAPGEQYFGPGTRLTVT.

The gene calls are TRBV30 and TRBJ2-7; D might be TRBD1 (5 bases). The CDR3 runs to 14 residues. V was shortened by 0 bases and J by 2 bases, with 11 bases between the two germline ends. CDR1 is GTSNPN and CDR2 is SVGIG in the germline V gene (reference sequence). CDR3 sequence (DNA): TGTGCCTGGAGTGTGGGCCAGGGCCCCTACGAGCAGTACTTC. It encodes CAWSVGQGPYEQYF.

This sequence joins TRBV5-1 and TRBJ1-1, with 11 nucleotides matching TRBD1. The CDR3 is 15 amino acids. Per germline, CDR1 SGHRS and CDR2 YFSETQ. V lost 3 bases, J lost 4 bases, and 5 bases stayed unmatched. In DNA, the CDR3 is TGCGCCAGCAGCTGGCGGGACAGGGGGACCACTGAAGCTTTCTTT. The encoded protein is CASSWRDRGTTEAFF.

J is TRBJ2-5 and V is TRBV15; TRBD1 might be the D (5 bases). The CDR3 contains 13 residues. Germline V CDR1 and CDR2: LNHNV, YYDKDF (reference sequence). V lost 9 bases and J 5 bases, leaving 16 bases between the germline ends. CDR3 in DNA: TGTGCCACTCGGCGCTACAGGCTCGAGACCCAGTACTTC. Translation: CATRRYRLETQYF.

DNA of the CDR3: TGTGCCAGCAGCTTAGAAGGGACTAGCGGCCGATATTTCAATGAGCAGTTCTTC. This encodes CASSLEGTSGRYFNEQFF. The chain is built from TRBV7-2 and TRBJ2-1; 11 positions match TRBD2. Germline V gene sequence: CDR1 SGHTA, CDR2 FQGNSA. V gave up 1 base and J gave up 6 bases; unmatched junction bases: 11. The CDR3 runs to 18 residues. Full variable domain (outside the CDR3, taken from reference TRBV7-2 and TRBJ2-1): GAGVSQSPSNKVTEKGKDVELRCDPISGHTALYWYRQSLGQGLEFLIYFQGNSAPDKSGLPSDRFSAERTGGSVSTLTIQRTQQEDSAVYLCASSLEGTSGRYFNEQFFGPGTRLTVL.

This clone was recorded many times. The DNA for the CDR3 is TGTGCCAGCAGCTTCAGGGATGCTAACACCGGGGAGCTGTTTTTT. Its protein product is CASSFRDANTGELFF. The V gene is TRBV7-9, the J gene TRBJ2-2; D might be TRBD1 (5 bases). The V gene lost 3 bases and the J gene lost 2 bases, with 10 bases spanning the gap. From germline, CDR1 is SEHNR and CDR2 FQNEAQ (reference sequence). This CDR3 has 15 residues.

V gene TRBV15 combines with J gene TRBJ1-6; no definite D call. Germline V gene data show CDR1 as LNHNV and CDR2 as YYDKDF (reference sequence). The V gene lost 0 bases and the J gene lost 2 bases, with 5 bases spanning the gap. This CDR3 spans 15 amino acids. Here the CDR3 reads CATSRERTYNSPLHF. CDR3 DNA: TGTGCCACCAGCAGAGAGCGAACCTATAATTCACCCCTCCACTTT.

This CDR3 is CSASRAPPGQGAPGANVLTF. The CDR3 nucleotides read TGCAGTGCTAGTCGGGCCCCACCGGGACAGGGGGCGCCTGGGGCCAACGTCCTGACTTTC. This rearrangement joins TRBV20-1 to TRBJ2-6; TRBD1 aligns across 12 bases. The CDR3 totals 20 residues. V gave up 3 bases and J gave up 2 bases; unmatched junction bases: 14. Germline values: CDR1 DFQATT, CDR2 SNEGSKA (reference sequence).

V usage is TRBV7-2 and J usage is TRBJ2-1, with 11 bases fitting TRBD2. J gave up 4 bases and V 5 bases, and 10 bases lay outside the gene matches. Germline loops: CDR1 SGHTA, CDR2 FQGNSA. The length of the CDR3 is 17 residues. The CDR3 DNA sequence: TGTGCCAGCAGCATACTAGCGGGAGAGCCGATTTACAATGAGCAGTTCTTC. As protein: CASSILAGEPIYNEQFF. Supplemented by reference TRBV7-2 and TRBJ2-1, the full variable domain reads GAGVSQSPSNKVTEKGKDVELRCDPISGHTALYWYRQSLGQGLEFLIYFQGNSAPDKSGLPSDRFSAERTGGSVSTLTIQRTQQEDSAVYLCASSILAGEPIYNEQFFGPGTRLTVL.